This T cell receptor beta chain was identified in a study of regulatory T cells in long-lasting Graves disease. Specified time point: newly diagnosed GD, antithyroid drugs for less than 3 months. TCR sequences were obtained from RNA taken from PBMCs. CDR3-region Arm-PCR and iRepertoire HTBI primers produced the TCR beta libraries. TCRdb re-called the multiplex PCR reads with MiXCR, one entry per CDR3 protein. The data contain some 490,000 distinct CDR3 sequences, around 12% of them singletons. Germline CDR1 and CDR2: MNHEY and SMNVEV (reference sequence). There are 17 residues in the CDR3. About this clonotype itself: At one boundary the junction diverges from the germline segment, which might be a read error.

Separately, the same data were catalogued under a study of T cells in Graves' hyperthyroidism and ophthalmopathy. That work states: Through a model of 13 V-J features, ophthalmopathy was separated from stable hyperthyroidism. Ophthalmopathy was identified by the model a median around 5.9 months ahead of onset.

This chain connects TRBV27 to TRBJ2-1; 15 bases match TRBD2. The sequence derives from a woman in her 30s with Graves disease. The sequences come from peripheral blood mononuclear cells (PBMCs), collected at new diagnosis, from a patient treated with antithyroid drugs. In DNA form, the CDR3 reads TGTGCCACCAAGATCCTCGGACTAGCGGGAGGGCCGAATGAGCAGTTCTTT. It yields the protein CATKILGLAGGPNEQFF.